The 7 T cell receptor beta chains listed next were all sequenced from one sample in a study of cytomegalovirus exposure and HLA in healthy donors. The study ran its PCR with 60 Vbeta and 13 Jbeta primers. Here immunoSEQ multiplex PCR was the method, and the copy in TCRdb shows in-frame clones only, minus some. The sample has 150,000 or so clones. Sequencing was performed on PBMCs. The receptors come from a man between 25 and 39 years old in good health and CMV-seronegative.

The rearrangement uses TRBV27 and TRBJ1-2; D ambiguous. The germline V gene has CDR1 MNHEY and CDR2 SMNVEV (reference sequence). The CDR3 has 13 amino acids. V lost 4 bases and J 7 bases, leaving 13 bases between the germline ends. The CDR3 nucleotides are TGTGCCAGCAGTTCCGTGACATCCCCTGGCTACACCTTC. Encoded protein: CASSSVTSPGYTF.

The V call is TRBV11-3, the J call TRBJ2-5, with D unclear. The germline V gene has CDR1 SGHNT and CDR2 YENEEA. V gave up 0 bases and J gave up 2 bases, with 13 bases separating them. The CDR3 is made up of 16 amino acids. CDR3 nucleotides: TGTGCCAGCAGCTTAGACACCAATTACGGTCAAGAGACCCAGTACTTC. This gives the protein CASSLDTNYGQETQYF.

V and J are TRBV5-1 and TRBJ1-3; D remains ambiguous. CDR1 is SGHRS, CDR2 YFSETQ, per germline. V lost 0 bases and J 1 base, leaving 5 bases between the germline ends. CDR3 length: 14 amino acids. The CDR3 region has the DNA TGCGCCAGCAGCTTGGACTTTTCTGGAAACACCATATATTTT. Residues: CASSLDFSGNTIYF.

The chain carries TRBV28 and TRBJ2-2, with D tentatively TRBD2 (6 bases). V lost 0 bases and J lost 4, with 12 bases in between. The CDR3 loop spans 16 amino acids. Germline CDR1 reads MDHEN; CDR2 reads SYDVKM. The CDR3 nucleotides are TGTGCCAGCAGTTTATGGTTGGGACTTTCCACCGGGGAGCTGTTTTTT. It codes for CASSLWLGLSTGELFF.

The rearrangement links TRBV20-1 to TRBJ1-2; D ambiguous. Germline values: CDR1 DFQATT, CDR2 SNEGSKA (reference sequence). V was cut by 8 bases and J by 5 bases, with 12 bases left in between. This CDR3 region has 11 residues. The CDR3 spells CSPDWIYGYTF. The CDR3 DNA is TGCAGTCCAGACTGGATATATGGCTACACCTTC.

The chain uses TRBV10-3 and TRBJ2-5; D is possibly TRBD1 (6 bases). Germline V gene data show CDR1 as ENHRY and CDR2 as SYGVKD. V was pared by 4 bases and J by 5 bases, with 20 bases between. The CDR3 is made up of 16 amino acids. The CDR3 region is CAISVRGTPGWETQYF. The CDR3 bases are TGTGCCATCAGTGTAAGAGGGACACCCGGATGGGAGACCCAGTACTTC.

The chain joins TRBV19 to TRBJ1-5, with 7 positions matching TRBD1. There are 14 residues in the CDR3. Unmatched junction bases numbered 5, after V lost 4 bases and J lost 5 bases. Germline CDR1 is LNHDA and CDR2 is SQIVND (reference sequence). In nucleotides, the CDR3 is TGTGCCAGTAGTAGCGGGACAGAACATCAGCCCCAGCATTTT. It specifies CASSSGTEHQPQHF.